A selection of T cell receptor beta chains follows, all from one sample in a study of siplizumab effects on memory and regulatory T cells. TCRdb's copy holds only in-frame clones and misses some; the assay was immunoSEQ multiplex PCR. The table has 75,000 to 100,000 clones, around 94% seen once; the top ten hold roughly 1.3%. Material: non-Treg CD4+ T cells sorted from blood. These receptors all stem from a human donor in good health. Each CDR3 is given with its conserved first and last residue. Fields, in order: clone size, J gene, D gene, V gene, CDR3 DNA, CDR3 protein. D genes are given only for firm matches. Some rows have no size entry. The others give once, few or many, or a class for an expanded clone.

abundance: NA; j_gene: TRBJ2-3; d_gene: NA; v_gene: TRBV7-8; CDR3nt: TGTGCCAGCAGCCCGCGAGGAGGGGGGTCGGCAGATACGCAGTATTTT; CDR3aa: CASSPRGGGSADTQYF
abundance: NA; j_gene: TRBJ2-7; d_gene: TRBD2; v_gene: TRBV13; CDR3nt: TGTGCCAGCAGCTCTCGCCGAGCGGGACTAGCGGGAGAGCCTATTACCTACGAGCAGTACTTC; CDR3aa: CASSSRRAGLAGEPITYEQYF
abundance: NA; j_gene: TRBJ1-5; d_gene: TRBD1; v_gene: TRBV5-1; CDR3nt: TGCGCCAGCAGCCCTGGTAATGACAGGGGGCGAGGTAATCAGCCCCAGCATTTT; CDR3aa: CASSPGNDRGRGNQPQHF
abundance: NA; j_gene: TRBJ2-1; d_gene: TRBD1; v_gene: TRBV30; CDR3nt: TGTGCCTGGAGTGTACCCAATCGACAGGGAGATGAGCAGTTCTTC; CDR3aa: CAWSVPNRQGDEQFF
abundance: NA; j_gene: TRBJ2-1; d_gene: NA; v_gene: TRBV30; CDR3nt: TGTGCCTGGAGTGCCCACAATGAGCAGTTCTTC; CDR3aa: CAWSAHNEQFF
abundance: NA; j_gene: TRBJ1-5; d_gene: NA; v_gene: TRBV7-9; CDR3nt: TGTGCCAGCAGCCTGCCGGGTTTCCGTAAGAATAGCAATCAGCCCCAGCATTTT; CDR3aa: CASSLPGFRKNSNQPQHF
abundance: NA; j_gene: TRBJ2-1; d_gene: NA; v_gene: TRBV2; CDR3nt: TGTGCCAGCAGTGATCTAGCGTCCAACAATGAGCAGTTCTTC; CDR3aa: CASSDLASNNEQFF
abundance: once; j_gene: TRBJ2-2; d_gene: NA; v_gene: TRBV2; CDR3nt: TGTGCCAGCAGAACAGGGAATATTAGGCGCACCGGGGAGCTGTTTTTT; CDR3aa: CASRTGNIRRTGELFF
abundance: NA; j_gene: TRBJ1-1; d_gene: NA; v_gene: TRBV30; CDR3nt: TGTGCCTCTACTGACCATTACACTGAAGCTTTCTTT; CDR3aa: CASTDHYTEAFF
abundance: NA; j_gene: TRBJ2-1; d_gene: NA; v_gene: TRBV14; CDR3nt: TGTGCCAGCAGCCAAGGGTTCCGGGGTGAGCAGTTCTTC; CDR3aa: CASSQGFRGEQFF
abundance: NA; j_gene: TRBJ2-7; d_gene: NA; v_gene: TRBV27; CDR3nt: TGTGCCAGCAGTTCAGGGACCGAGCAGTACTTC; CDR3aa: CASSSGTEQYF
abundance: NA; j_gene: TRBJ2-3; d_gene: NA; v_gene: TRBV5-4; CDR3nt: TGTGCCAGCAGCCAACTACCCACAGATACGCAGTATTTT; CDR3aa: CASSQLPTDTQYF
abundance: NA; j_gene: TRBJ1-3; d_gene: NA; v_gene: TRBV6-1; CDR3nt: TGTGCCAGCAGTGAAACGACGGGCTCTGGAAACACCATATATTTT; CDR3aa: CASSETTGSGNTIYF
abundance: NA; j_gene: TRBJ1-2; d_gene: NA; v_gene: TRBV7-3; CDR3nt: TGTGCCAGCAGCTTTAAGGGGGGAGGTGGCTACACCTTC; CDR3aa: CASSFKGGGGYTF
abundance: NA; j_gene: TRBJ2-7; d_gene: NA; v_gene: TRBV28; CDR3nt: TGTGCCAGTCAGGCTGACAGTTCCTACGAGCAGTACTTC; CDR3aa: CASQADSSYEQYF
abundance: NA; j_gene: TRBJ1-3; d_gene: NA; v_gene: TRBV9; CDR3nt: TGTGCCAGCAGCGAACTGGACGGAAACTCTGGAAACACCATATATTTT; CDR3aa: CASSELDGNSGNTIYF
abundance: NA; j_gene: TRBJ2-1; d_gene: NA; v_gene: TRBV9; CDR3nt: TGTGCCAGCAGCGTAGGTTTGGGGAGCTCCTACAATGAGCAGTTCTTC; CDR3aa: CASSVGLGSSYNEQFF
abundance: NA; j_gene: TRBJ2-7; d_gene: NA; v_gene: TRBV14; CDR3nt: TGTGCCAGCAGCCCAGGCCGGACGCGAATCTACGAGCAGTACTTC; CDR3aa: CASSPGRTRIYEQYF
abundance: NA; j_gene: TRBJ2-1; d_gene: TRBD2; v_gene: TRBV5-1; CDR3nt: TGCGCCAGCCAGATAGCGGGAGGGGACAATGAGCAGTTCTTC; CDR3aa: CASQIAGGDNEQFF
abundance: NA; j_gene: TRBJ1-2; d_gene: NA; v_gene: TRBV4-2; CDR3nt: TGTGCCAGCAGCCAAGATGTACCCAGGGGATTGGCGGGGCGCTCGCTTCAGGGGGGCTACACCTTC; CDR3aa: CASSQDVPRGLAGRSLQGGYTF
abundance: NA; j_gene: TRBJ1-1; d_gene: TRBD1; v_gene: TRBV5-1; CDR3nt: TGCGCCAGCAGCCCGGGACAGATAGAAGCTTTCTTT; CDR3aa: CASSPGQIEAFF
abundance: NA; j_gene: TRBJ1-4; d_gene: NA; v_gene: TRBV28; CDR3nt: TGTGCCAGCAGTTTCACTGTCAGGGGACATAATAATGAAAAACTGTTTTTT; CDR3aa: CASSFTVRGHNNEKLFF
abundance: NA; j_gene: TRBJ2-2; d_gene: NA; v_gene: TRBV6-5; CDR3nt: TGTGCCAGCAGTCTGGAGGGGGGCACCGGGGAGCTGTTTTTT; CDR3aa: CASSLEGGTGELFF
abundance: NA; j_gene: TRBJ2-3; d_gene: NA; v_gene: TRBV27; CDR3nt: TGTGCCAGCAGTTTATTTCTAGGGACTAGCACAGATACGCAGTATTTT; CDR3aa: CASSLFLGTSTDTQYF
abundance: NA; j_gene: TRBJ2-5; d_gene: TRBD1; v_gene: TRBV6-1; CDR3nt: TGTGCCAGCAAGCGGACAGGGGCGCTCCAAGAGACCCAGTACTTC; CDR3aa: CASKRTGALQETQYF
abundance: NA; j_gene: TRBJ2-7; d_gene: TRBD1; v_gene: TRBV7-7; CDR3nt: TGTGCCAGCAGCCCCTCAGGGGGCGATTACGAGCAGTACTTC; CDR3aa: CASSPSGGDYEQYF
abundance: NA; j_gene: TRBJ2-2; d_gene: TRBD2; v_gene: TRBV4-1; CDR3nt: TGCGCCAGCAGCCAATTTACCCGGACTAGCGGGCCGAACACCGGGGAGCTGTTTTTT; CDR3aa: CASSQFTRTSGPNTGELFF
abundance: NA; j_gene: TRBJ2-7; d_gene: NA; v_gene: TRBV5-1; CDR3nt: TGCGCCAGCAGCTATTCTGACAGGACCAACGAGCAGTACTTC; CDR3aa: CASSYSDRTNEQYF
abundance: NA; j_gene: TRBJ2-1; d_gene: TRBD1; v_gene: TRBV7-9; CDR3nt: TGTGCCAGCAGCCCCTTAGGACAGGGATGGAGGGACAATGAGCAGTTCTTC; CDR3aa: CASSPLGQGWRDNEQFF
abundance: NA; j_gene: TRBJ1-1; d_gene: TRBD1; v_gene: TRBV27; CDR3nt: TGTGCCAGCAGTCCAAGACGACAGGGGCGCACTGAAGCTTTCTTT; CDR3aa: CASSPRRQGRTEAFF
abundance: NA; j_gene: TRBJ2-3; d_gene: NA; v_gene: TRBV29-1; CDR3nt: TGCAGCGTCTCAGACACAGATACGCAGTATTTT; CDR3aa: CSVSDTDTQYF
abundance: NA; j_gene: TRBJ1-4; d_gene: TRBD1; v_gene: TRBV5-1; CDR3nt: TGCGCCAGCAGCTTTACCGGACAGGGAGGTGAAAAACTGTTTTTT; CDR3aa: CASSFTGQGGEKLFF
abundance: NA; j_gene: TRBJ1-2; d_gene: NA; v_gene: TRBV18; CDR3nt: TGTGCCAGCTCACCGGATGTTGATGGTGGCTACACCTTC; CDR3aa: CASSPDVDGGYTF
abundance: NA; j_gene: TRBJ2-2; d_gene: NA; v_gene: TRBV11-1; CDR3nt: TGTGCCAGCAGCTTCCCCGGGTGGGGTAACACCGGGGAGCTGTTTTTT; CDR3aa: CASSFPGWGNTGELFF
abundance: NA; j_gene: TRBJ2-5; d_gene: NA; v_gene: TRBV7-9; CDR3nt: TGTGCCACCCCAGGAGGAAGCCAAGAGACCCAGTACTTC; CDR3aa: CATPGGSQETQYF
abundance: NA; j_gene: TRBJ2-1; d_gene: NA; v_gene: TRBV30; CDR3nt: TGTGCCTGGAGGGGGGACGCCCAGGGAAATGAGCAGTTCTTC; CDR3aa: CAWRGDAQGNEQFF
abundance: once; j_gene: TRBJ1-3; d_gene: NA; v_gene: TRBV7-9; CDR3nt: TGTGCCAGCAGCCCGACCTCCATCTTCTCTATCGGAAACACCATATATTTT; CDR3aa: CASSPTSIFSIGNTIYF
abundance: NA; j_gene: TRBJ1-5; d_gene: NA; v_gene: TRBV15; CDR3nt: TGTGCCACCAGCAGGGGCTGGGGGGAGGGGGATCAGCCCCAGCATTTT; CDR3aa: CATSRGWGEGDQPQHF
abundance: NA; j_gene: TRBJ1-2; d_gene: TRBD1; v_gene: TRBV6-5; CDR3nt: TGTGCCAGTGGCCGGGGACAGGGGTTCTATGGCTACACCTTC; CDR3aa: CASGRGQGFYGYTF